Listed below are T cell receptor beta chains from one sample, sequenced in a study of CD8 T cells in Susac syndrome. MiXCR, applied by TCRdb to the immunoSEQ multiplex PCR reads, yields one record per CDR3 protein. This sample has hundreds of thousands of distinct CDR3 sequences, with almost 85% found just once. The sample was CD8+ T cells from PBMCs. Source of these receptors: a human donor with multiple sclerosis. The CDR3 runs from the conserved cysteine through the conserved F or W. D genes are given only for firm matches. The size field is filled for only some rows; it gives once, few, many or a size class.

>TRBV19|-|TRBJ2-7|-
TGTGCCACCTCCCGCCGGGACTTAACCTACGAGCAGTACTTC
CATSRRDLTYEQYF
>TRBV3-1|-|TRBJ2-2|-
TGTGCCAGCAGCCAAGCGGGAAGGGGCACCGGGGAGCTGTTTTTT
CASSQAGRGTGELFF
>TRBV12-3/TRBV12-4|-|TRBJ1-4|once
TGTGCCAGCAGTTTTGTAGCAACGGGGAATCTGTTTTTT
CASSFVATGNLFF
>TRBV6-2/TRBV6-3|TRBD2|TRBJ2-7|once
TGTGCCAGCAGTCGTAGCGGACTAGCGGTCTACGAGCAGTACTTC
CASSRSGLAVYEQYF
>TRBV19|TRBD2|TRBJ2-1|-
TGTGCCAGTAGTATTGATCACGCTAGCGGGAGTTACAATGAGCAGTTCTTC
CASSIDHASGSYNEQFF
>TRBV14|-|TRBJ2-3|few
TGTGCCAGCAGCCCTGGGGGGGATACGCAGTATTTT
CASSPGGDTQYF
>TRBV7-9|-|TRBJ1-2|-
TGTGCCAGCAACCCCCTGGCGACAGCGGGTTTGAACTATGGCTACACCTTC
CASNPLATAGLNYGYTF
>TRBV3-1|-|TRBJ2-2|-
TGTGCCAGCAGCGAAGTACGAGGGGTAGGCACCGGGGAGCTGTTTTTT
CASSEVRGVGTGELFF
>TRBV2|-|TRBJ1-2|-
TGTGCCAGCAGTGAATCCACGGGACTGATCGATGGCTACACCTTC
CASSESTGLIDGYTF
>TRBV30|-|TRBJ2-7|-
TGTGCCTACAACTACCCGTCTAGCTCCTACGAGCAGTACTTC
CAYNYPSSSYEQYF
>TRBV9|TRBD1|TRBJ2-5|few
TGTGCCAGCAGCGAGACAGGGGGCCGGGAGACCCAGTACTTC
CASSETGGRETQYF
>TRBV7-3|TRBD2|TRBJ2-1|-
TGTGCCAGCAGCTTGGGACTAGCATTTCTAAATGAGCAGTTCTTC
CASSLGLAFLNEQFF
>TRBV9|TRBD2|TRBJ2-2|once
TGTGCCAGCAGCGCCTTGCGGGGGGGTAGCGGGAGCCCCGGGGAGCTGTTTTTT
CASSALRGGSGSPGELFF
>TRBV5-6|-|TRBJ2-5|-
TGTGCCAGCAGCTTGGAGCCAGGCATCGGGGAGACCCAGTACTTC
CASSLEPGIGETQYF
>TRBV29-1|-|TRBJ1-1|-
TGCAGCGTTCGTAGGGATCAAAACACTGAAGCTTTCTTT
CSVRRDQNTEAFF
>TRBV30|TRBD1|TRBJ2-1|-
TGTGCCTGGAGTGTTTCCAGGGACAGGGGCTACAATGAGCAGTTCTTC
CAWSVSRDRGYNEQFF
>TRBV19|-|TRBJ2-1|-
TGTGCCAGTAGCAGCTACCGCAATGAGCAGTTCTTC
CASSSYRNEQFF
>TRBV28|-|TRBJ2-3|-
TGTGCCAGCAGGGGGGCAGCTAGCACAGATACGCAGTATTTT
CASRGAASTDTQYF
>TRBV12-3/TRBV12-4|-|TRBJ1-5|-
TGTGCCAGCAGTTTGTCTGCCTTATTAGAGCCCCAGCATTTT
CASSLSALLEPQHF
>TRBV6-5|TRBD1|TRBJ2-1|-
TGTGCCAGCACCTTGGACAGGGGGAACAATGAGCAGTTCTTC
CASTLDRGNNEQFF
>TRBV6-5|-|TRBJ2-3|-
TGTGCCAGCAGTTTCTTAGGGGGAGACGGCACAGATACGCAGTATTTT
CASSFLGGDGTDTQYF
>TRBV6-2/TRBV6-3|TRBD2|TRBJ2-1|few
TGTGCCAGCAGTACTAGCGGGAGTCTCGATGAGCAGTTCTTC
CASSTSGSLDEQFF
>TRBV7-8|-|TRBJ2-7|-
TGTGCCAGCAGCTCCATTCGGTTCGATCCGACCTACGAGCAGTACTTC
CASSSIRFDPTYEQYF
>TRBV4-1|TRBD2|TRBJ2-3|-
TGCGCCAGCAGCGACCTTCTAGCGGGAGGGCCGACAGATACGCAGTATTTT
CASSDLLAGGPTDTQYF
>TRBV29-1|-|TRBJ1-2|once
TGCAGCGTTGAAGGAATGTGGCCTGGCTACACCTTC
CSVEGMWPGYTF
>TRBV7-9|-|TRBJ2-3|-
TGTGCCAGCAGCTCAAAAAGCACAGATACGCAGTATTTT
CASSSKSTDTQYF
>TRBV6-2/TRBV6-3|-|TRBJ2-4|-
TGTGCCAGCAGTTACAACGGGTTAGCCAAAAACATTCAGTACTTC
CASSYNGLAKNIQYF
>TRBV6-6|-|TRBJ1-1|few
TGTGCCAGCAGTTATTCTGCGAACACTGAAGCTTTCTTT
CASSYSANTEAFF
>TRBV2|TRBD1|TRBJ2-5|-
TGTGCCAGAGAGGGGACCGGGACAGGGCAAGAGACCCAGTACTTC
CAREGTGTGQETQYF
>TRBV7-8|TRBD1|TRBJ2-2|once
TGTGCCAGCAGCCGAGGACAGGGCTCCAACACCGGGGAGCTGTTTTTT
CASSRGQGSNTGELFF
>TRBV27|TRBD1|TRBJ2-1|-
TGTGCCAGCAGTGTTCTAGGGGGCCTAGGTCAGAGAGCGCAGTTCTTC
CASSVLGGLGQRAQFF
>TRBV28|TRBD1|TRBJ2-7|few
TGTGCCAGCAGTTTGGGACAGGGAGGGTCCTACGAGCAGTACTTC
CASSLGQGGSYEQYF
>TRBV28|-|TRBJ1-3|-
TGTGCCAGCAGTTCGCCAACCAGGGGCCTCTCTGGAAACACCATATATTTT
CASSSPTRGLSGNTIYF
>TRBV5-6|TRBD2|TRBJ2-7|-
TGTGCCAGCAGCTTGGCAGCGGGAGATCTTGGGGGGGAGCAGTACTTC
CASSLAAGDLGGEQYF
>TRBV5-4|TRBD2|TRBJ2-1|-
TGTGCCAGCAGAACGGGACTAGCGGGAACTAATGAGCAGTTCTTC
CASRTGLAGTNEQFF
>TRBV4-3|TRBD2|TRBJ2-1|once
TGCGCCAGCAGCCAAGATCACGCGGGAGTGTTCTACAATGAGCAGTTCTTC
CASSQDHAGVFYNEQFF
>TRBV19|-|TRBJ1-5|-
TGTGCCAGTAGTATAGACAATCAGCCCCAGCATTTT
CASSIDNQPQHF
>TRBV29-1|-|TRBJ1-2|-
TGCAGCGTACGCAACCGGGACCAACGCTATGGCTACACCTTC
CSVRNRDQRYGYTF
>TRBV27|-|TRBJ2-6|few
TGTGCCAGCCGTAAACCCTCTGGGGCCAACGTCCTGACTTTC
CASRKPSGANVLTF
>TRBV15|-|TRBJ1-1|once
TGTGCCACCACCCCTCGACAGAGGAACACTGAAGCTTTCTTT
CATTPRQRNTEAFF
>TRBV5-1|-|TRBJ2-6|-
TGCGCCAGCAGCTTGGCTGGTAGGCCATGGTCCGATGTCCCAATCTCTGGGGCCAACGTCCTGACTTTC
CASSLAGRPWSDVPISGANVLTF
>TRBV28|-|TRBJ2-1|-
TGTGCCAGCAGCTACAGACCACCGACTAGTGAGCAGTTCTTC
CASSYRPPTSEQFF
>TRBV29-1|-|TRBJ1-2|-
TGCAGCGTTGACGCCCAGATCTCGACAGATAACTATGGCTACACCTTC
CSVDAQISTDNYGYTF
>TRBV28|-|TRBJ2-1|-
TGTGCCAGCAGCCCCGGGGCCCCACGGAGTGATGAGCAGTTCTTC
CASSPGAPRSDEQFF
>TRBV3-1|-|TRBJ2-5|-
TGTGCCAGCAGCCAAGATCTTCACGGCAGGCAAGAGACCCAGTACTTC
CASSQDLHGRQETQYF
>TRBV7-2|-|TRBJ2-2|-
TGTGCCAGCAGCTTAGCGGCTTGGTTTTTGGAGCGGTCGAACACCGGGGAGCTGTTTTTT
CASSLAAWFLERSNTGELFF
>TRBV7-3|-|TRBJ2-3|-
TGTGCCAGCAGCTCCGAGACTACGTCCTTCACAGATACGCAGTATTTT
CASSSETTSFTDTQYF
>TRBV28|TRBD2|TRBJ2-7|-
TGTGCCAGCAGTCTCGACGGGGGGAAGCAGTACTTC
CASSLDGGKQYF
>TRBV7-6|TRBD2|TRBJ2-7|-
TGTGCCAGCAGCCCCGACTTCGGCGGGGGTCCCTACGAGCAGTACTTC
CASSPDFGGGPYEQYF
>TRBV12-3/TRBV12-4|-|TRBJ2-7|-
TGTGCCAGCAGTTTTCGCCCGGATGGGTACGAGCAGTACTTC
CASSFRPDGYEQYF
>TRBV6-6|TRBD2|TRBJ2-1|-
TGTGCCAGCAGTATGCTAGCGGGAGGTTACTACAATGAGCAGTTCTTC
CASSMLAGGYYNEQFF
>TRBV7-3|TRBD2|TRBJ2-1|-
TGTGCCAGCAGCTTAACGGGACTAGTTTCCGCAGATGAGCAGTTCTTC
CASSLTGLVSADEQFF